The present TCR beta chain was sequenced within a study of PD-1 blockade in classical Hodgkin lymphoma. Profiling relied on immunoSEQ multiplex PCR, and the TCRdb table lists in-frame clones only, not all of them. Among about 17,000 clones, around 72% were seen once, and the ten largest hold approximately 4.6%. V lost 5 bases to trimming and J lost 7 bases; unmatched junction nucleotides: 12. This CDR3 is 15 amino acids long. Germline assignment: CDR1 SGHDT and CDR2 YYEEEE. A word on this clone: Its specificity is not known.

The patients all showed relapse after autologous stem cell transplantation, while their brentuximab vedotin exposure varied. Complete response, partial response or progressive disease was each patient's best response. Whole-study findings and limits: Prior therapy or disease activity may underlie the repertoire differences, whose causes remain undefined. Complete responders' baseline diversity resembled that of newly diagnosed patients. Relapsed/refractory patients reportedly had lower baseline diversity than newly diagnosed patients.

The chain joins TRBV5-6 to TRBJ1-2; 9 bases agree with TRBD1. Sequencing was performed on peripheral blood mononuclear cells (PBMCs), taken at baseline. The TCR comes from a human donor with classical Hodgkin lymphoma. CDR3 sequence reads: CASSDGQGPLGGYTF. CDR3 DNA sequence: TGTGCCAGCAGTGACGGACAGGGGCCCCTCGGTGGCTACACCTTC.